This TCR beta chain emerged from a study of CXCR3-negative and CXCR3-positive naive CD8 T cells. Notes on this clonotype: Its antigen remains unknown.

Germline CDR1 and CDR2: SQVTM and ANQGSEA. The CDR3 length is 14 residues. In preparing the TRB cDNA libraries, 5' RACE with UMI labels was used. Reprocessing the 5' RACE reads, TCRdb reports a single entry for every CDR3 protein and omits DNA. The sample table sets out 120,000 to 150,000 distinct CDR3 sequences. Study-level points and caveats: Naive cells positive for CXCR3 carried more hydrophobic TRB CDR3s than CXCR3-negative ones.

This chain links TRBV29-1 with TRBJ2-7; TCRdb's D call of TRBD1 is untestable without DNA. The source of this sequence is a human donor in good health. Some clones in this sample may be carry-over from other donors' samples. The material sequenced was naive CXCR3+ CD8+ T cells from blood. Subset indicated: CD45RO-CCR7+CD27+CD95- naive CD8+ T cells expressing CXCR3 (TNR3+). The CDR3 reads CSVEPAGTPYEQYF.